A selection of T cell receptor beta chains follows, all from one sample in a study of blood T cell repertoires in COVID-19. Measured with immunoSEQ multiplex PCR; TCRdb has only the in-frame clones, and not every one. The sample gives about 200,000 clones, around 85% of which show up once; 0.6% to 0.9% is in the top ten. Sequencing was carried out using peripheral blood. These receptors came from a woman in her 70s with acute or convalescent COVID-19. Both conserved end residues are part of each CDR3. The order of the fields is J gene, V gene, CDR3 protein.

J gene: TRBJ1-1
V gene: TRBV15
CDR3 protein: CATSPYAGGNTEAFF

J gene: TRBJ1-1
V gene: TRBV6-5
CDR3 protein: CASSSQGEAFF

J gene: TRBJ1-2
V gene: TRBV25-1
CDR3 protein: CASRPGQENGYTF

J gene: TRBJ2-7
V gene: TRBV18
CDR3 protein: CASSPNRGGGEQYF

J gene: TRBJ2-3
V gene: TRBV5-1
CDR3 protein: CASSLSTGADTQYF

J gene: TRBJ1-5
V gene: TRBV7-2
CDR3 protein: CASNRDSNQPQHF

J gene: TRBJ2-5
V gene: TRBV29-1
CDR3 protein: CSVLPAGEETQYF

J gene: TRBJ1-5
V gene: TRBV28
CDR3 protein: CASSRGGNQPQHF

J gene: TRBJ2-1
V gene: TRBV5-1
CDR3 protein: CASSSMGAGGGNEQFF

J gene: TRBJ2-3
V gene: TRBV12-3/TRBV12-4
CDR3 protein: CASSLGRTDTQYF

J gene: TRBJ1-6
V gene: TRBV7-2
CDR3 protein: CASSSGGYSPLHF

J gene: TRBJ2-5
V gene: TRBV7-2
CDR3 protein: CASSPGQGETQYF

J gene: TRBJ1-5
V gene: TRBV19
CDR3 protein: CASINRDGGPYQPQHF

J gene: TRBJ1-1
V gene: TRBV5-1
CDR3 protein: CASSLGRGDTEAFF

J gene: TRBJ2-7
V gene: TRBV5-1
CDR3 protein: CASSLGATTAHEQYF